This TCR beta chain was observed in a study of cytomegalovirus exposure and HLA in healthy donors. PCR involved 60 Vbeta and 13 Jbeta primers. The table came from immunoSEQ multiplex PCR; TCRdb's copy has only in-frame clones and leaves some out. Of about 160,000 clones listed, under 85% were seen once; the top ten hold about 1.3%. Study-level findings and limits: Both high specificity and high sensitivity reportedly marked the classifier's diagnosis of cytomegalovirus status. Researchers reported from a later analysis that most CMV-associated TCR beta chains appeared HLA-restricted.

The CDR3 has 13 residues. Germline assignment: CDR1 PRHDT and CDR2 FYEKMQ (reference sequence). V lost 2 bases, J lost 3 bases, and 7 bases lay in between. At the time of sampling, donors were nominally healthy, though unrecorded immune exposures were likely. On this clone itself: The antigen remains unidentified.

What was sequenced was PBMCs. This receptor was taken from a woman aged 25 to 39 in good health and CMV-seronegative. V gene TRBV13 combines with J gene TRBJ1-2, with D possibly TRBD1 on 5 matching bases. The CDR3 spells CASSLNRHYGYTF. In nucleotides, the CDR3 is TGTGCCAGCAGCTTAAACAGGCACTATGGCTACACCTTC.